These 31 T cell receptor beta chains originate from one sample sequenced in a study of shared clonotypes between healthy human individuals (dated by TCRdb to about 2020). The method was the immunoSEQ multiplex PCR assay. TCRdb carries this immuneACCESS record with in-frame sequences only. Its versions omit some clonotypes, under half of them owing to an unresolved V gene in the studies checked, with the rest unexplained. The sample table lists some 1,400,000 clones, around 97% of them with a count of one. Roughly 1.2% of the sample is taken by the ten largest. Material: naive CD4+ T cells sorted from blood. The sample's cell subset or site label, in plain terms: CD45RA+ positively selected. The receptors shown here come from a man younger than 45 in good health.

The chain couples TRBV10-3 to TRBJ2-3; no clear D. CDR3 length equals 15 residues. Trimming stripped 0 bases from V and 0 bases from J, with 7 bases between. Germline V gives CDR1 ENHRY, CDR2 SYGVKD. CDR3 amino acids: CAISESLASTDTQYF. In DNA form, the CDR3 reads TGTGCCATCAGTGAGTCCCTGGCGAGCACAGATACGCAGTATTTT.

The chain carries TRBV21-1 and TRBJ2-7. TRBV21-1 is assigned pseudogene status. There are 16 residues in the CDR3. The CDR3 sequence: CASSKARGDPSYEQYF. CDR3 in DNA: TGTGCCAGCAGCAAAGCGCGAGGGGATCCCTCTTACGAGCAGTACTTC.

The rearrangement links TRBV6-1 to TRBJ2-7, with TRBD1 matching over 10 bases. V was pared by 4 bases and J by 5 bases, with 11 bases of the junction left unmatched. The CDR3 is made up of 16 amino acids. Germline values: CDR1 MNHNS, CDR2 SASEGT. The CDR3 is CASSVVFWDRGHEQYF. The CDR3 nucleotides read TGTGCCAGCAGTGTGGTATTCTGGGACAGGGGTCACGAGCAGTACTTC.

This sequence joins TRBV7-2 and TRBJ2-7, with D perhaps given as TRBD1 or TRBD2 (5 bases each). Germline V gene sequence: CDR1 SGHTA, CDR2 FQGNSA. The CDR3 covers 14 residues. V was clipped by 5 bases and J by 9 bases, with 20 bases between them. CDR3 in DNA: TGTGCCAGCAGCCGACTTGGAATGGCAGGGAGGCAGTACTTC. Protein product: CASSRLGMAGRQYF.

This chain connects TRBV5-4 to TRBJ2-3; 12 bases agree with TRBD2. Germline values: CDR1 SGHNT, CDR2 YYREEE (reference sequence). CDR3 length: 15 amino acids. The V and J ends lost 4 bases and 3 bases, in that order; junction bases with no gene match: 3. The CDR3 bases are TGTGCCAGCAGCCCGACTAGCGGGAGAACAGATACGCAGTATTTT. Translated: CASSPTSGRTDTQYF.

The chain uses TRBV4-2 and TRBJ2-7, with D tentatively TRBD2 (7 bases). Germline values: CDR1 LGHNA, CDR2 YNFKEQ. The V end was cut by 2 bases, the J end by 2 bases, with 19 bases between. CDR3 length equals 17 residues. The CDR3 DNA is TGTGCCAGCAGCCAAAGGGCTGGGGGGGCGGCGGCCTACGAGCAGTACTTC. Its protein is CASSQRAGGAAAYEQYF.

V gene TRBV5-1 combines with J gene TRBJ1-2, with 9 bases lining up with TRBD1. J was trimmed by 4 bases and V by 2 bases; bases with no gene match: 3. The CDR3 is 14 residues long. Germline lookup yields CDR1 SGHRS and CDR2 YFSETQ. The CDR3 sequence is CASSFRDRVYGYTF. The CDR3, as DNA: TGCGCCAGCAGCTTCCGGGACAGGGTCTATGGCTACACCTTC.

The gene calls are TRBV6-5 and TRBJ1-4; possible D gene TRBD1, 6 bases. The V end lost 6 bases, the J end lost 6 bases, and 17 bases lay between the germline ends. The germline V gene encodes CDR1 MNHEY and CDR2 SVGAGI. The CDR3 loop spans 15 amino acids. CDR3 coding DNA: TGTGCCAGCAGGCAGAGCTGGGACACACATGAAAAACTGTTTTTT. Amino acid sequence: CASRQSWDTHEKLFF.

This chain uses TRBV5-8 with TRBJ2-3; 7 bases are a match to TRBD2. J lost 0 bases, V lost 5 bases, and 3 bases had no gene match. This CDR3 is 14 amino acids long. Germline V gene data show CDR1 as SGHTS and CDR2 as YDEGEE. As DNA, the CDR3 is TGTGCCAGCAGACTAGCGCTAAGCACAGATACGCAGTATTTT. Translated: CASRLALSTDTQYF.

The chain has TRBV2 and TRBJ2-5; TRBD1 matches at 11 bases. The CDR3 is 15 residues long. The J segment lost 5 bases and the V segment lost 5 bases, leaving 7 bases of the junction unmatched. The germline V gene has CDR1 SNHLY and CDR2 FYNNEI. Here the CDR3 reads CASSRGTGGLETQYF. The CDR3, as DNA: TGTGCCAGCAGTAGGGGGACAGGGGGATTGGAGACCCAGTACTTC.

The chain employs TRBV5-4 and TRBJ2-7, with 7 bases aligning to TRBD1. After removal of 3 bases from V and 5 bases from J, the junction contained 14 bases not matched to a gene. CDR3 length: 16 residues. The germline CDR1 and CDR2 sequences are SGHNT and YYREEE (reference sequence). The chain's CDR3 is CASSSKLTGRGDEQYF. The DNA for the CDR3 is TGTGCCAGCAGCTCCAAGTTGACAGGGAGAGGCGACGAGCAGTACTTC. Complete variable domain (other parts from reference TRBV5-4 and TRBJ2-7): ETGVTQSPTHLIKTRGQQVTLRCSSQSGHNTVSWYQQALGQGPQFIFQYYREEENGRGNFPPRFSGLQFPNYSSELNVNALELDDSALYLCASSSKLTGRGDEQYFGPGTRLTVT.

V is TRBV28 and J is TRBJ1-3; perhaps TRBD1 as D (6 bases). The CDR3 contains 15 residues. The V gene's germline CDR1 is MDHEN and CDR2 SYDVKM. V was clipped by 7 bases and J by 0 bases, with 13 bases between them. CDR3 DNA: TGTGCCAGCAATCCTCTAGGGGGCTCTGGAAACACCATATATTTT. It is translated as CASNPLGGSGNTIYF.

This sequence joins TRBV5-1 and TRBJ1-1, with unresolved D. Germline lookup yields CDR1 SGHRS and CDR2 YFSETQ. With 0 bases removed from V and 1 base from J, the gap between germline ends came to 13 bases. The CDR3 consists of 16 residues. As DNA, the CDR3 is TGCGCCAGCAGCTTGGGTACGTCACCGAGGAACACTGAAGCTTTCTTT. Its protein product is CASSLGTSPRNTEAFF.

This CDR3 is CASSLDGAMNTEAFF. DNA of the CDR3: TGTGCCAGCAGCTTAGACGGCGCTATGAACACTGAAGCTTTCTTT. V gene TRBV7-6 combines with J gene TRBJ1-1; no firm D call. Germline assignment: CDR1 SGHVS and CDR2 FNYEAQ. V was trimmed by 1 base and J by 0 bases, leaving 9 bases between them. CDR3 length: 15 residues.

V and J are TRBV10-3 and TRBJ2-1; the match to TRBD2 covers 12 bases. The length of the CDR3 is 18 residues. V trimming: 0 bases; J trimming: 5 bases; junction bases outside the gene matches: 8. Germline CDR1 ENHRY, CDR2 SYGVKD. The CDR3 reads CAISESYLASGRDNEQFF. Here the CDR3 DNA reads TGTGCCATCAGTGAGTCCTACCTTGCTAGCGGGAGGGACAATGAGCAGTTCTTC.

This chain joins TRBV5-4 and TRBJ2-7; 7 bases are shared with TRBD1. This CDR3 is 15 amino acids long. Germline V gene data show CDR1 as SGHNT and CDR2 as YYREEE (reference sequence). Losses at the gene ends were 3 bases for V and 0 bases for J; bases not matched to a gene: 6. The CDR3 bases are TGTGCCAGCAGCTCCAAGACAGGGAGCTCCTACGAGCAGTACTTC. Protein: CASSSKTGSSYEQYF.

Here the CDR3 reads CASSPHSGSSYEQYF. The CDR3 DNA reads TGTGCCAGCAGCCCCCATAGCGGGAGCTCCTACGAGCAGTACTTC. The genes are TRBV11-2 and TRBJ2-7; 9 nucleotides match TRBD2. Germline lookup yields CDR1 SGHAT and CDR2 FQNNGV. After removal of 5 bases from V and 0 bases from J, the junction contained 5 bases not matched to a gene. This CDR3 has 15 amino acids. The complete variable domain, with remaining parts taken from reference TRBV11-2 and TRBJ2-7, reads EAGVAQSPRYKIIEKRQSVAFWCNPISGHATLYWYQQILGQGPKLLIQFQNNGVVDDSQLPKDRFSAERLKGVDSTLKIQPAKLEDSAVYLCASSPHSGSSYEQYFGPGTRLTVT.

The chain is built from TRBV15 and TRBJ1-2; D uncertain. V lost 0 bases, J lost 4 bases, and 12 bases lay in between. CDR1 is LNHNV, CDR2 YYDKDF, per germline (reference sequence). The CDR3 sequence is 15 residues long. CDR3 sequence (DNA): TGTGCCACCAGCAGAGATGAGAAGAGGGTCTATGGCTACACCTTC. It codes for CATSRDEKRVYGYTF.

The rearrangement joins TRBV19 to TRBJ1-5; D is ambiguous. This CDR3 region has 15 residues. Germline loops: CDR1 LNHDA, CDR2 SQIVND (reference sequence). V was cut by 3 bases and J by 7 bases, with 16 bases left in between. The CDR3 sequence is CASSMGDRIRQPQHF. The CDR3 nucleotides are TGTGCCAGTAGTATGGGTGACCGGATTCGGCAGCCCCAGCATTTT.

The genes are TRBV29-1 and TRBJ1-4; TRBD1 matches 11 bases. CDR3 length: 13 residues. V trimming: 7 bases; J trimming: 7 bases; junction bases outside the gene matches: 5. Germline values: CDR1 SQVTM, CDR2 ANQGSEA. In DNA, the CDR3 is TGCAGCGCAAGGACAGGGGGCGGTGAAAAACTGTTTTTT. The encoded protein is CSARTGGGEKLFF.

The rearrangement links TRBV11-3 to TRBJ2-5; D gene uncertain. Germline-derived CDR1 and CDR2 are SGHNT and YENEEA. V was pared by 1 base and J by 2 bases, with 5 bases between. CDR3 length: 13 residues. CDR3 nucleotide sequence: TGTGCCAGCAGCTTAGCAATACAAGAGACCCAGTACTTC. Protein sequence: CASSLAIQETQYF.

V is TRBV5-5 and J is TRBJ1-2; D call uncertain. Germline loops: CDR1 SGHKS, CDR2 YYEKEE (reference sequence). The CDR3 contains 16 residues. The V gene lost 4 bases and the J gene lost 8 bases, with 24 bases spanning the gap. The chain's CDR3 is CASSPRWVLEQHGYTF. CDR3 DNA sequence: TGTGCCAGCAGCCCGAGGTGGGTCTTGGAGCAACACGGCTACACCTTC.

The rearrangement links TRBV7-9 to TRBJ1-5; TRBD1 might be the D (5 bases). V was cut by 5 bases and J by 5 bases, with 7 bases left in between. Germline-derived CDR1 and CDR2 are SEHNR and FQNEAQ (reference sequence). This CDR3 region has 12 residues. CDR3 in DNA: TGTGCCAGCAGCCGGGGGGATCAGCCCCAGCATTTT. Residues: CASSRGDQPQHF.

The V and J genes are TRBV7-8 and TRBJ2-5; D call uncertain. Germline loops: CDR1 SGHVS, CDR2 FQNEAQ. The CDR3 length is 15 residues. The V and J ends lost 5 bases and 2 bases respectively, with 15 bases between them. The CDR3 coding sequence is TGTGCCAGCAGCGGCCATCGTACCGAACAAGAGACCCAGTACTTC. Amino acid sequence: CASSGHRTEQETQYF.

The chain recombines TRBV19 with TRBJ2-2; 7 nucleotides align to TRBD1. The germline V gene has CDR1 LNHDA and CDR2 SQIVND (reference sequence). Trimming removed 10 bases from V and 2 bases from J; junction bases left unmatched: 10. The CDR3 length is 15 residues. The CDR3 bases are TGTGCCACCACCCGACAGGGCCTTAACACCGGGGAGCTGTTTTTT. It specifies CATTRQGLNTGELFF.

The CDR3 coding sequence is TGCGCCAGCAGCTTAGGGACTAGCTTGCAGACCCAGTACTTC. Translated: CASSLGTSLQTQYF. The chain combines TRBV5-1 with TRBJ2-5; 9 bases agree with TRBD2. Germline V gene lookup returns CDR1 SGHRS and CDR2 YFSETQ. The CDR3 sequence is 14 residues long. Unmatched junction bases numbered 5, after V lost 2 bases and J lost 6 bases.

The chain links TRBV7-8 to TRBJ2-5; 9 bases map to TRBD1. V was clipped by 5 bases and J by 5 bases; unmatched bases: 3. CDR3 length: 13 amino acids. Germline CDR1 and CDR2: SGHVS and FQNEAQ. For the CDR3, the DNA is TGTGCCAGCAGCCGAGGGACAGGGGAGACCCAGTACTTC. Translating gives CASSRGTGETQYF.

About this clone itself: The identical CDR3 is also encoded by other nucleotide sequences in the sample. The rearrangement links TRBV9 to TRBJ2-5; 9 bases line up with TRBD2. The V gene's germline CDR1 is SGDLS and CDR2 YYNGEE. The CDR3 contains 15 residues. The ends lost 0 bases at V and 1 base at J; junction bases unmatched: 1. The CDR3 region is CASSVGTSVQETQYF. CDR3 nucleotides: TGTGCCAGCAGCGTAGGGACTAGCGTCCAAGAGACCCAGTACTTC.

The chain links TRBV9 to TRBJ2-1, with 8 bases lining up with TRBD2. Germline V lookup: CDR1 SGDLS, CDR2 YYNGEE. The CDR3 is 15 amino acids. The V and J ends lost 1 base and 2 bases, in that order; junction bases with no gene match: 2. This chain's CDR3 is CASSVSGGPYNEQFF. As DNA, the CDR3 is TGTGCCAGCAGCGTATCGGGAGGGCCCTACAATGAGCAGTTCTTC.

The V and J genes are TRBV27 and TRBJ2-5; D uncertain. This CDR3 comprises 11 residues. Germline V gene lookup returns CDR1 MNHEY and CDR2 SMNVEV (reference sequence). V was cut by 6 bases and J by 2 bases, with 4 bases left in between. CDR3 region: CASRQQETQYF. CDR3 in DNA: TGTGCCAGCAGGCAACAAGAGACCCAGTACTTC.

Comments on this clone: Other DNA sequences within the sample encode an identical CDR3. The gene calls are TRBV18 and TRBJ2-5; the D is unclear. Germline V gene sequence: CDR1 KGHSH, CDR2 LQKENI. The CDR3 is 12 amino acids. V was cut by 3 bases and J by 0 bases, with 2 bases left in between. The CDR3 loop reads CASSPDQETQYF. In DNA form, the CDR3 reads TGTGCCAGCTCACCCGACCAAGAGACCCAGTACTTC.